Shown below are 5 T cell receptor beta chains from a single sample sequenced in a study of blood T cell repertoires in COVID-19. Measured with immunoSEQ multiplex PCR; TCRdb has only the in-frame clones, and not every one. Among 150,000 to 200,000 clones listed, around nine tenths were seen once. Sequences were obtained from peripheral blood. These receptor sequences come from a man aged 50 to 59 with acute or convalescent COVID-19.

V gene TRBV5-1 combines with J gene TRBJ1-2, with D possibly TRBD1 on 6 matching bases. Germline CDR1 is SGHRS and CDR2 is YFSETQ. Trimming cost V 0 bases and J 6 bases, with 12 bases left between them. The CDR3 covers 14 residues. The CDR3 here is CASSLANRENGYTF. CDR3 DNA: TGCGCCAGCAGCTTGGCCAACAGGGAGAATGGCTACACCTTC.

The chain is built from TRBV24-1 and TRBJ1-2; 7 bases match TRBD1. Trimming cost V 0 bases and J 5 bases; bases outside gene matches: 8. This CDR3 has 16 amino acids. CDR1 KGHDR and CDR2 SFDVKD come from the germline V gene. The CDR3 DNA sequence: TGTGCCACCAGTGATTTGGGGACCCAGGGGGAATATGGCTACACCTTC. It specifies CATSDLGTQGEYGYTF.

The gene calls are TRBV9 and TRBJ2-3, with D perhaps matching TRBD2 (5 bases). The CDR3 runs 15 residues. CDR1 and CDR2 from the germline V gene are SGDLS and YYNGEE. Trimming took off 4 bases at V and 0 bases at J, with 12 bases between the two ends. The CDR3 DNA is TGTGCCAGCAGCACCGGTGGCGGGAGCACAGATACGCAGTATTTT. Encoded protein: CASSTGGGSTDTQYF.

In this sample, this clone turned up once. The V and J genes are TRBV2 and TRBJ1-1; D is unclear. Trimming took 4 bases from V and 0 from J, leaving 9 bases between them. The CDR3 is made up of 14 amino acids. Germline CDR1 SNHLY, CDR2 FYNNEI. The CDR3 nucleotides read TGTGCCAGCAGTGCATTAACAGTGAACACTGAAGCTTTCTTT. Amino acids: CASSALTVNTEAFF.

This rearrangement joins TRBV30 to TRBJ2-6; D perhaps matches TRBD2 (5 bases). The CDR3 totals 14 residues. Per the germline V gene, CDR1 is GTSNPN and CDR2 is SVGIG (reference sequence). Trimming took off 2 bases at V and 3 bases at J, with 8 bases between the two ends. The CDR3 reads CAWSSGIGANVLTF. CDR3 bases: TGTGCCTGGAGTTCGGGAATTGGGGCCAACGTCCTGACTTTC.